The 15 T cell receptor beta chains below were found in one sample sequenced in a study of cytomegalovirus exposure and HLA in healthy donors. The PCR made use of 60 Vbeta and 13 Jbeta primers. Data came from immunoSEQ multiplex PCR; TCRdb stores just in-frame clones and leaves some out. The top ten hold around 1.6% of the sample, which has about 150,000 clones, 73% seen once. Input material: PBMCs. These receptors came from a woman younger than 35 in good health and CMV-seronegative.

This sequence joins TRBV11-3 and TRBJ2-7; 12 positions agree with TRBD1. The CDR3 length is 15 residues. The V gene's germline CDR1 is SGHNT and CDR2 YENEEA. The V and J ends lost 0 bases and 5 bases, in that order; junction bases with no gene match: 2. CDR3 residues: CASSLEGQGANEQYF. In nucleotides, the CDR3 is TGTGCCAGCAGCTTAGAGGGACAGGGGGCAAACGAGCAGTACTTC.

The chain couples TRBV18 to TRBJ2-3, with 9 positions matching TRBD1. The CDR3 loop spans 15 amino acids. J gave up 5 bases and V 5 bases, and 8 bases lay outside the gene matches. Germline assignment: CDR1 KGHSH and CDR2 LQKENI. The DNA for the CDR3 is TGTGCCAGCTCATCATCGGGACAGGGTCAAGATACGCAGTATTTT. Translation: CASSSSGQGQDTQYF.

This clone was counted once. A junction boundary mismatches the germline segment, possibly from a read error. V and J are TRBV14 and TRBJ2-6, with 12 positions matching TRBD1. The length of the CDR3 is 18 residues. CDR1 is SGHDN, CDR2 FVKESK, per germline. Here the CDR3 reads CASSQRWGQGAGANGLTF. CDR3 DNA sequence: TGTGCCAGCAGCCAACGATGGGGACAGGGGGCTGGGGCCAACGGCCTGACTTTC.

This chain links TRBV7-2 with TRBJ2-2; TRBD2 matches at 10 bases. Germline V gene lookup returns CDR1 SGHTA and CDR2 FQGNSA. The CDR3 is 15 amino acids. After removal of 6 bases from V and 4 bases from J, the junction contained 5 bases not matched to a gene. The DNA of the CDR3 is TGTGCCAGCAGTCCTAGCGGGAGTGGCACCGGGGAGCTGTTTTTT. The encoded protein is CASSPSGSGTGELFF.

The V and J genes are TRBV7-9 and TRBJ1-1; 9 bases align to TRBD1. Per the germline V gene, CDR1 is SEHNR and CDR2 is FQNEAQ (reference sequence). The CDR3 length is 13 residues. With 4 bases clipped from V and 10 bases from J, the junction kept 7 bases outside the gene matches. CDR3 bases: TGTGCCAGCAGCTCCACAGGGGGCGCGGTAGCTTTCTTT. This translates into CASSSTGGAVAFF.

This rearrangement joins TRBV9 to TRBJ2-3; 11 bases map to TRBD2. The germline gives CDR1 SGDLS, CDR2 YYNGEE. The CDR3 is 17 residues long. The J segment lost 4 bases and the V segment lost 4 bases, leaving 11 bases of the junction unmatched. CDR3 in amino acids: CASSQMTSGTGADTQYF. The DNA of the CDR3 is TGTGCCAGCAGCCAAATGACTAGCGGGACAGGCGCAGATACGCAGTATTTT. Full variable domain (missing parts from reference TRBV9 and TRBJ2-3): DSGVTQTPKHLITATGQRVTLRCSPRSGDLSVYWYQQSLDQGLQFLIQYYNGEERAKGNILERFSAQQFPDLHSELNLSSLELGDSALYFCASSQMTSGTGADTQYFGPGTRLTVL.

DNA for the CDR3: TGTGCCAGCAGCTTAGTAGGGGGTGCCGGGGAGCTGTTTTTT. Translation: CASSLVGGAGELFF. The chain is built from TRBV11-2 and TRBJ2-2, with a possible D match to TRBD1 (6 bases). CDR1 and CDR2 (germline): SGHAT, FQNNGV. Trimming took off 1 base at V and 6 bases at J, with 9 bases between the two ends. This CDR3 has 14 residues.

This clone was counted only a few times. The chain is built from TRBV4-1 and TRBJ2-2; TRBD1 is a possible D gene (5 bases). Germline loops: CDR1 MGHRA, CDR2 YSYEKL. Trimming cost V 1 base and J 0 bases, with 21 bases left between them. This CDR3 has 20 amino acids. CDR3 protein: CASSQVVSGHPRSNTGELFF. The CDR3 coding sequence is TGCGCCAGCAGCCAAGTCGTCTCAGGGCACCCACGTTCGAACACCGGGGAGCTGTTTTTT.

V is TRBV9 and J is TRBJ2-1; TRBD2 is a possible D gene (6 bases). Germline V lookup: CDR1 SGDLS, CDR2 YYNGEE. CDR3 size: 14 residues. V dropped 3 bases and J dropped 3 bases, with 10 bases sitting between them. CDR3 residues: CASSAETSYNEQFF. CDR3 DNA sequence: TGTGCCAGCAGCGCAGAGACTAGCTACAATGAGCAGTTCTTC.

This chain uses TRBV19 with TRBJ2-1; the match to TRBD2 covers 12 bases. V lost 3 bases to trimming and J lost 3 bases; unmatched junction nucleotides: 12. This CDR3 has 19 residues. The V gene's germline CDR1 is LNHDA and CDR2 SQIVND (reference sequence). The CDR3 reads CASSIPGTSGPTNYNEQFF. In DNA form, the CDR3 reads TGTGCCAGTAGTATCCCTGGGACTAGCGGGCCAACTAACTACAATGAGCAGTTCTTC.

Turning to this clone: At one end, the junction sequence differs from germline, possibly due to a read error. The chain combines TRBV7-2 with TRBJ2-7; D is uncertain. The CDR3 runs to 16 residues. Germline V gene lookup returns CDR1 SGHTA and CDR2 FQGNSA. The CDR3 region is CASSLIRLPTSSEQYF. CDR3 DNA sequence: TGTGCCAGCAGCCTCATCCGACTCCCCACCTCCTCCGAGCAGTACTTC. The whole variable domain, filled in from reference TRBV7-2 and TRBJ2-7, reads GAGVSQSPSNKVTEKGKDVELRCDPISGHTALYWYRQSLGQGLEFLIYFQGNSAPDKSGLPSDRFSAERTGGSVSTLTIQRTQQEDSAVYLCASSLIRLPTSSEQYFGPGTRLTVT.

V is TRBV6-5 and J is TRBJ2-3; perhaps TRBD2 as D (6 bases). Germline V lookup: CDR1 MNHEY, CDR2 SVGAGI. The CDR3 is 15 residues long. The V end was cut by 5 bases, the J end by 7 bases, with 19 bases between. The CDR3 coding sequence is TGTGCCAGCAGTCACCGGGAGTCTTGGTCATATACGCAGTATTTT. Residues: CASSHRESWSYTQYF.

The CDR3 reads CASRAGTDYNEQFF. Written as DNA, the CDR3 is TGTGCCAGCAGAGCCGGGACAGACTACAATGAGCAGTTCTTC. This rearrangement joins TRBV5-4 to TRBJ2-1; 7 bases map to TRBD1. The CDR3 consists of 14 residues. In germline, CDR1 is SGHNT, CDR2 YYREEE (reference sequence). J gave up 3 bases and V 5 bases, and 5 bases lay outside the gene matches. Variable domain in full (rest from reference TRBV5-4 and TRBJ2-1): ETGVTQSPTHLIKTRGQQVTLRCSSQSGHNTVSWYQQALGQGPQFIFQYYREEENGRGNFPPRFSGLQFPNYSSELNVNALELDDSALYLCASRAGTDYNEQFFGPGTRLTVL.

The rearrangement links TRBV27 to TRBJ2-1, with D hard to call. Germline CDR1 and CDR2: MNHEY and SMNVEV (reference sequence). The CDR3 is 12 residues long. The germline V and J ends were trimmed by 5 bases and 1 base, with 3 bases remaining between them. CDR3 nucleotide sequence: TGTGCCAGCAGTGAGTCCTACAATGAGCAGTTCTTC. Protein: CASSESYNEQFF.

This clone was seen once. The chain recombines TRBV6-1 with TRBJ1-1, with D unresolved. The CDR3 consists of 13 residues. Germline V lookup: CDR1 MNHNS, CDR2 SASEGT. Trimming cost V 7 bases and J 2 bases, with 11 bases left between them. The CDR3 reads CASTLVHNTEAFF. Here the CDR3 DNA reads TGTGCCAGCACCCTGGTACACAACACTGAAGCTTTCTTT.